The present TCR beta chain was sequenced within a study of T cells in Graves' hyperthyroidism and ophthalmopathy. This clonotype was found many times. Researchers amplified the TCR beta CDR3 regions from RNA transcripts. The HTBI set primed first-round TCR CDR3 RT-PCR. TCRdb reprocessed the multiplex PCR reads with MiXCR, giving one entry per CDR3 protein. The table includes some 510,000 distinct CDR3 sequences, about 20% detected once. Newly diagnosed patients aged 18 to 65 had hyperthyroidism of under 2 months' duration. V lost 1 base and J lost 4, with 6 bases in between. The germline V gene encodes CDR1 SGHKS and CDR2 YYEKEE (reference sequence). The CDR3 loop spans 13 amino acids.

The chain joins TRBV5-5 to TRBJ1-5; no reliable D call. The origin of this receptor is a young man with Graves' hyperthyroidism. The specimen was blood. In DNA, the CDR3 is TGTGCCAGCAGCTTGATGCCTAATCAGCCCCAGCATTTT. Residues: CASSLMPNQPQHF.